This record looks at one T cell receptor (beta chain) sequence and its context. The target antigen is unknown. Input was roughly 2.2 ug genomic DNA, or all available if less. Measured with immunoSEQ multiplex PCR; TCRdb has only the in-frame clones, and not every one. The table has around 96,000 clones, 79% seen once. This sample is part of a study of glioma-infiltrating T cells after dendritic cell vaccination. General study findings and limits: No direct clonality-survival link was found; a diverse polyclonal response may matter.

Patients had residual fresh-frozen tumor tissue and more than two years of survival data. After removal of 6 bases from V and 1 base from J, the junction contained 11 bases not matched to a gene. Germline V gene data show CDR1 as LNHDA and CDR2 as SQIVND (reference sequence). The CDR3 spans 17 residues. The chain uses TRBV19 and TRBJ1-5; 8 bases agree with TRBD1. The receptor was derived from a human donor with glioblastoma. The material was blood, obtained before dendritic cell vaccination. CDR3 loop: CASRQSPGQVSNQPQHF. CDR3 sequence (DNA): TGTGCCAGTAGGCAATCCCCGGGACAGGTGAGCAATCAGCCCCAGCATTTT.